Sequencing of this T cell receptor beta chain was carried out in a study of beta chain features in type 1 diabetes. About the study: Healthy donors, compared against patients, showed similar age, gender and cell yields.

The CDR3 is made up of 13 amino acids. Unmatched junction bases numbered 9, after V lost 7 bases and J lost 4 bases. Germline CDR1 is GTSNPN and CDR2 is SVGIG (reference sequence). Expressed TCRB transcripts were sequenced because the entire RNA isolate underwent reverse transcription. Clones were read by immunoSEQ multiplex PCR, and TCRdb kept only the in-frame ones, dropping some. The sample has 430,000 or so clones, over 10% seen once. This clone was seen only a few times. The sequencing input was naive CD4+ T cells from blood. V gene TRBV30 combines with J gene TRBJ1-2; 7 bases are shared with TRBD1. The sequence derives from a woman younger than 30 in good health. The CDR3 coding sequence is TGTGCCTCGACCACAGGGGAAGGCTATGGCTACACCTTC. It is translated as CASTTGEGYGYTF.